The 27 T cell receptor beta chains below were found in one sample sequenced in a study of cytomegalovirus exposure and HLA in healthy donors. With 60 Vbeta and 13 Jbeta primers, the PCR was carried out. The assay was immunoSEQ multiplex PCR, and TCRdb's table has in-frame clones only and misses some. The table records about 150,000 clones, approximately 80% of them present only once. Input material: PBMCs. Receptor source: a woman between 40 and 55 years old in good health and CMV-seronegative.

DNA for the CDR3: TGTGCCAGCAGCAAGGCGCCGGAGAGGAATGAGCAGTTCTTC. Amino acid sequence: CASSKAPERNEQFF. The rearrangement uses TRBV11-3 and TRBJ2-1; no firm D call. Trimming removed 5 bases at V and 7 bases at J, with 15 bases between. CDR3 length: 14 residues. Germline CDR1 SGHNT, CDR2 YENEEA.

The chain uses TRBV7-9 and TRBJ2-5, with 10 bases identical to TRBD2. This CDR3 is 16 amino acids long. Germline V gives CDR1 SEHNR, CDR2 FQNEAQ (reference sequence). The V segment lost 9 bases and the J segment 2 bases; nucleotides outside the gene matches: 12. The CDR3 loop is CASLTGLAGVQETQYF. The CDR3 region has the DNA TGTGCCAGTCTGACCGGGCTAGCGGGAGTTCAAGAGACCCAGTACTTC.

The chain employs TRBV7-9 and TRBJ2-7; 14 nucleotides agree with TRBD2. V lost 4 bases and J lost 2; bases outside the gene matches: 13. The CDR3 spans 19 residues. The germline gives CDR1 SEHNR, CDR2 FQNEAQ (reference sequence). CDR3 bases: TGTGCCAGCAGCTCCTCCCGAGGGACTAGCGGGGGTCTAACCTACGAGCAGTACTTC. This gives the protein CASSSSRGTSGGLTYEQYF. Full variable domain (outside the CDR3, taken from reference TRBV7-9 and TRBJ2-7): DTGVSQNPRHKITKRGQNVTFRCDPISEHNRLYWYRQTLGQGPEFLTYFQNEAQLEKSRLLSDRFSAERPKGSFSTLEIQRTEQGDSAMYLCASSSSRGTSGGLTYEQYFGPGTRLTVT.

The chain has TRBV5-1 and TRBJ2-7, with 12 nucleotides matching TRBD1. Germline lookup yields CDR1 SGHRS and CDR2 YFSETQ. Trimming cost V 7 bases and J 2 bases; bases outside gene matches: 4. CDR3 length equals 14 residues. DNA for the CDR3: TGCGCCAGCCCCGGGACAGGGGGCACCTACGAGCAGTACTTC. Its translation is CASPGTGGTYEQYF.

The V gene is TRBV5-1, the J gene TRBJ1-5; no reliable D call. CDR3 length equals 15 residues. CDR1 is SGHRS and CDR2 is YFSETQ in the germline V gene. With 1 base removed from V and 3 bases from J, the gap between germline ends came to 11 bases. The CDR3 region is CASSLFPGNNQPQHF. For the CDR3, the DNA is TGCGCCAGCAGCTTGTTTCCGGGAAACAATCAGCCCCAGCATTTT.

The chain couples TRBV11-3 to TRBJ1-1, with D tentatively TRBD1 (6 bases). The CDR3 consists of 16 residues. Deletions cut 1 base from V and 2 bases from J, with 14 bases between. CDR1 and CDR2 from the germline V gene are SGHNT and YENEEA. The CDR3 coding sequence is TGTGCCAGCAGCTTAGGGTCGGGGGGCGTAAACACTGAAGCTTTCTTT. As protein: CASSLGSGGVNTEAFF.

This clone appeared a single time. The CDR3 nucleotides read TGTGCCAGTAGACAGGATAGAGGTGAAAAACTGTTTTTT. Encoded protein: CASRQDRGEKLFF. This chain links TRBV10-3 with TRBJ1-4; perhaps TRBD1 as D (6 bases). Between the trimmed V and J ends, which lost 10 bases and 7 bases, there was a span of 16 bases. Germline CDR1 and CDR2: ENHRY and SYGVKD. This CDR3 spans 13 amino acids.

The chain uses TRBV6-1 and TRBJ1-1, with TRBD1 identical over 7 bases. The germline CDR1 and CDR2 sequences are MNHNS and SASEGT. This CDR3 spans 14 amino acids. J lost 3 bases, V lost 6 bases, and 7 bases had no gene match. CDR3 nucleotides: TGTGCCAGCAGACCGGGACAGATTGACACTGAAGCTTTCTTT. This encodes CASRPGQIDTEAFF.

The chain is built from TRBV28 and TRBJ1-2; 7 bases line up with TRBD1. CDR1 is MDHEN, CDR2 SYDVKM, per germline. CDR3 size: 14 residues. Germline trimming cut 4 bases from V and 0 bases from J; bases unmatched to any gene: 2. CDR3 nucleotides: TGTGCCAGCAGTTGGCAGGGGGCTAACTATGGCTACACCTTC. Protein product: CASSWQGANYGYTF.

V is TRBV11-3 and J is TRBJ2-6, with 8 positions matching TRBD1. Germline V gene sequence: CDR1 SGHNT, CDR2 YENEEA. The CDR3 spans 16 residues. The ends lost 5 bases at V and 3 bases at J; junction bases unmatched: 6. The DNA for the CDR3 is TGTGCCAGCAGCGAGGGACAGGTCAATGGGGCCAACGTCCTGACTTTC. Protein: CASSEGQVNGANVLTF.

In DNA, the CDR3 is TGTGCCACCAGCAGGACAGGGGGCAAAGTTGGAAACACCATATATTTT. Protein product: CATSRTGGKVGNTIYF. The rearrangement uses TRBV15 and TRBJ1-3; 10 bases agree with TRBD1. The CDR3 runs 16 residues. With 3 bases clipped from V and 3 bases from J, the junction kept 5 bases outside the gene matches. Germline V gene data show CDR1 as LNHNV and CDR2 as YYDKDF (reference sequence).

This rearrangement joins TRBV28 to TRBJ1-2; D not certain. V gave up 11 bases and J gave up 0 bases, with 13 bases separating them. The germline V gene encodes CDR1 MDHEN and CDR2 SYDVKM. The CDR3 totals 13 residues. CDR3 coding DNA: TGTGCCGCGAGGGCTCAAGCTAACTATGGCTACACCTTC. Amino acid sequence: CAARAQANYGYTF.

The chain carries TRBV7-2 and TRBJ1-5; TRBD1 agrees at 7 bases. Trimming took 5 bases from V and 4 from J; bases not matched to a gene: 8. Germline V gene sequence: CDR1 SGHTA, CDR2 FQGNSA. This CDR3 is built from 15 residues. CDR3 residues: CASSVRTGENQPQHF. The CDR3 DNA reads TGTGCCAGCAGCGTACGGACAGGCGAGAATCAGCCCCAGCATTTT.

Here the CDR3 reads CASSLFRGPGQPQHF. The CDR3 DNA reads as TGTGCCAGCAGCTTATTCAGGGGCCCGGGTCAGCCCCAGCATTTT. The gene calls are TRBV7-8 and TRBJ1-5; tentatively, D is TRBD1 (6 bases). The CDR3 is 15 amino acids. Germline CDR1 SGHVS, CDR2 FQNEAQ. V was shortened by 2 bases and J by 6 bases, with 14 bases between the two germline ends.

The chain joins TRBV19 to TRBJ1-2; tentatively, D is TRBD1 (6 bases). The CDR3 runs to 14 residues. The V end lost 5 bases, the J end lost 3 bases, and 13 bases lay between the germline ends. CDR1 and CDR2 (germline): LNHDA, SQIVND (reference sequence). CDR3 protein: CASSWTEAYYGYTF. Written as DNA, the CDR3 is TGTGCCAGTAGTTGGACAGAAGCGTACTATGGCTACACCTTC.

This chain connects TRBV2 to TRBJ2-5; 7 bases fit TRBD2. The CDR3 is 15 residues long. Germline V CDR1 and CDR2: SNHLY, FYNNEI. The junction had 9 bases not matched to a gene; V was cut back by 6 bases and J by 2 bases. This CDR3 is CASSGRLAPQETQYF. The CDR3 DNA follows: TGTGCCAGCAGCGGGCGACTAGCCCCTCAAGAGACCCAGTACTTC.

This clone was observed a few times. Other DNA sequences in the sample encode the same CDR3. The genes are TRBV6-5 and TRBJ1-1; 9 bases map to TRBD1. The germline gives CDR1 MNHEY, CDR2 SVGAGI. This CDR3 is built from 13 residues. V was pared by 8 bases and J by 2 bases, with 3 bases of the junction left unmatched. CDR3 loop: CASRDRANTEAFF. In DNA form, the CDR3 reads TGTGCCAGCCGGGACAGGGCTAACACTGAAGCTTTCTTT.

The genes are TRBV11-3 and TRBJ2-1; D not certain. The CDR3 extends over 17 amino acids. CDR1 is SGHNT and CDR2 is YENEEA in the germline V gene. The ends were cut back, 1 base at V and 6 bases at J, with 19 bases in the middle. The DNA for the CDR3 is TGTGCCAGCAGCTTAGCGTCTAGTTACTTCGCCGGCAATGAGCAGTTCTTC. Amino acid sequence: CASSLASSYFAGNEQFF.

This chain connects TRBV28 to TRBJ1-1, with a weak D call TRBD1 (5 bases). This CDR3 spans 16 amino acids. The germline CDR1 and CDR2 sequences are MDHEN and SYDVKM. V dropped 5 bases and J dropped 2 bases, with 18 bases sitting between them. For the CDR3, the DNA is TGTGCCAGCAGTCCAGGGTTTCATGGCCATAACACTGAAGCTTTCTTT. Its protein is CASSPGFHGHNTEAFF.

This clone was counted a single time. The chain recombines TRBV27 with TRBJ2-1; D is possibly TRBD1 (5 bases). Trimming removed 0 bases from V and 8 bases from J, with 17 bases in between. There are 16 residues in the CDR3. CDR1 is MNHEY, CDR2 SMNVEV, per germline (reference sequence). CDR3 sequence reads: CASSLSTDSSVDEQFF. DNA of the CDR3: TGTGCCAGCAGTTTATCGACAGATAGCTCAGTGGATGAGCAGTTCTTC.

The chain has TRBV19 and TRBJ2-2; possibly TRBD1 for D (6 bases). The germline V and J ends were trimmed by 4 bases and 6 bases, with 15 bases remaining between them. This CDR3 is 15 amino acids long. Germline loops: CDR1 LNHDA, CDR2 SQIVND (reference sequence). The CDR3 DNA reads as TGTGCCAGTAGTAACTCCCAGGGGAGCCCCGGGGAGCTGTTTTTT. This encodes CASSNSQGSPGELFF. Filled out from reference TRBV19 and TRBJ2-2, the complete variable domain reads DGGITQSPKYLFRKEGQNVTLSCEQNLNHDAMYWYRQDPGQGLRLIYYSQIVNDFQKGDIAEGYSVSREKKESFPLTVTSAQKNPTAFYLCASSNSQGSPGELFFGEGSRLTVL.

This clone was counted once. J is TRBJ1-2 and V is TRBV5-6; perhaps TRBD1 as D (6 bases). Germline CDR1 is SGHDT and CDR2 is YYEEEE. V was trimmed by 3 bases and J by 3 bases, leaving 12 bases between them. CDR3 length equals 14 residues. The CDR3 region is CASSSIQGDYGYTF. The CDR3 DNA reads TGTGCCAGCAGCTCCATACAGGGTGACTATGGCTACACCTTC.

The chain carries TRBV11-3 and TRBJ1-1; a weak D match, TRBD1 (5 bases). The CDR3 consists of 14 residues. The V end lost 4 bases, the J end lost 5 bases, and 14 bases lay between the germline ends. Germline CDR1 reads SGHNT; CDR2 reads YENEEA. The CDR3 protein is CASSSGRGKTEAFF. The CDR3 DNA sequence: TGTGCCAGCAGCTCCGGACGGGGGAAGACTGAAGCTTTCTTT.

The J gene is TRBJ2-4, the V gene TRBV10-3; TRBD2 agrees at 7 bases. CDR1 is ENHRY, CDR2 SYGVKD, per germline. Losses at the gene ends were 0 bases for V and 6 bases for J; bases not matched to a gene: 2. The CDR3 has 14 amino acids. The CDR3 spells CAISESGGGNIQYF. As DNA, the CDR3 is TGTGCCATCAGTGAGTCGGGGGGGGGAAACATTCAGTACTTC.

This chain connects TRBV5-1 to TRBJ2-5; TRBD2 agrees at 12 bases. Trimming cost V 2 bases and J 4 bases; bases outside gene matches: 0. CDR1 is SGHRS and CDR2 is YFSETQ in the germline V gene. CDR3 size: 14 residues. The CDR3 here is CASSLLAGGETQYF. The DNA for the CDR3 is TGCGCCAGCAGCTTACTAGCGGGGGGAGAGACCCAGTACTTC.

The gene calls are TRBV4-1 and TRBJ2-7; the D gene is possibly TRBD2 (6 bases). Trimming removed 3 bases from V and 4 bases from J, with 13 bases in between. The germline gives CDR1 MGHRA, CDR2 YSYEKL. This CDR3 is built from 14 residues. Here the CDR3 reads CASSQRLGMYEQYF. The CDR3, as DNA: TGCGCCAGCAGCCAGCGACTAGGTATGTACGAGCAGTACTTC.

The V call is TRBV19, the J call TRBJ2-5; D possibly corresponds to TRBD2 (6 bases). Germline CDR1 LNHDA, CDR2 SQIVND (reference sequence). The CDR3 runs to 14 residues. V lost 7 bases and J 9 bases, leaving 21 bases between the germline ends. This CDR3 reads CASKEGTGWGAQYF. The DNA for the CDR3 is TGTGCCAGTAAGGAGGGCACCGGGTGGGGGGCCCAGTACTTC.